The present T cell receptor beta chain was sequenced within a study of control samples from healthy donors and cancer patients. V dropped 5 bases and J dropped 6 bases, with 8 bases sitting between them. Germline V lookup: CDR1 MGHDK, CDR2 SYGVNS. There are 12 residues in the CDR3. Profiling relied on immunoSEQ multiplex PCR, and the TCRdb table lists in-frame clones only, not all of them. The sample carries about 85,000 clones, around 92% recorded once. The TCR sequence derives from a man aged 50 to 59 in good health. J is TRBJ2-1 and V is TRBV25-1, with a weak D call TRBD1 (5 bases). Sequenced input: blood. CDR3 region: CASSWTLNEQFF. As DNA, the CDR3 is TGTGCCAGCAGTTGGACACTCAATGAGCAGTTCTTC.